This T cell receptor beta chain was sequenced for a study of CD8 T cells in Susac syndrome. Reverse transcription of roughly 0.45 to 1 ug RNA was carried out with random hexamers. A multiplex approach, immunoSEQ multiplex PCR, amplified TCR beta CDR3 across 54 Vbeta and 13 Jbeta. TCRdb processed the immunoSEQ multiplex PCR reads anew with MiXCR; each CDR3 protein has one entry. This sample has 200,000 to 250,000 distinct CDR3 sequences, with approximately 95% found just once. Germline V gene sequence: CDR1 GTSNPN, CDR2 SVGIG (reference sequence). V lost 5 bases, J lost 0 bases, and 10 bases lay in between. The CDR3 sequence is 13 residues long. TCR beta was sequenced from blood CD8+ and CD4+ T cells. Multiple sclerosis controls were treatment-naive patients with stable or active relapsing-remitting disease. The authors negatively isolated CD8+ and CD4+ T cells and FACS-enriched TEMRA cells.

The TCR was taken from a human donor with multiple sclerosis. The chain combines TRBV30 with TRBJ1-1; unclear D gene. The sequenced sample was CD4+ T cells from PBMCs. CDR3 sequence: CAWGRGLNTEAFF. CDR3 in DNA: TGTGCCTGGGGCAGAGGATTGAACACTGAAGCTTTCTTT.